This T cell receptor (beta chain) was sequenced during a study of HIV-infected patients and healthy controls. General study findings and limits: Donor HLA types were not determined in the study.

Alpha and beta constant-region primers primed reverse transcription of around 500 ng RNA. Using multiplexing indices, alpha and beta chain libraries were generated apart by chain-specific third strand synthesis. TCRdb itself ran the 5' RACE reads through MiXCR, one entry per CDR3 protein. This sample has 9,500 to 13,000 distinct CDR3 sequences, with 5.2% found just once. The length of the CDR3 is 14 residues. CDR1 LGHDT and CDR2 YNNKEL come from the germline V gene (reference sequence). V lost 1 base and J 5 bases, leaving 12 bases between the germline ends. This clonotype was detected ten times or more. Its antigen is as yet unknown. All unsorted peripheral T cells were captured because whole blood was used without fractionation.

The chain joins TRBV3-1 to TRBJ2-7; D not resolved. The starting material was blood, obtained before antiretroviral therapy. The sequence derives from an adult with HIV infection. CDR3 sequence: CASSQVYRAHEQYF. The DNA of the CDR3 is TGTGCCAGCAGCCAAGTTTATAGGGCCCACGAGCAGTACTTC.